This T cell receptor (beta chain) is from a study of cytomegalovirus exposure and HLA in healthy donors. CDR1 and CDR2 from the germline V gene are WNHNN and SYGVQD (reference sequence). This CDR3 has 18 residues. V lost 4 bases to trimming and J lost 4 bases, with 24 bases between them. Among the 100 to 150 subjects of the validation cohort, separate from the approximately 670-subject first cohort, were the donors. Sequenced by immunoSEQ multiplex PCR; TCRdb stores in-frame clones only, minus some. Seen here are approximately 200,000 clones, around 90% observed once, and the top ten hold approximately 1%.

The sequenced sample consisted of PBMCs. This receptor was taken from a woman younger than 30 in good health and CMV-seronegative. The rearrangement joins TRBV10-1 to TRBJ2-3; tentative D call: TRBD2 (6 bases). The CDR3 spells CASSGTTRATQNADTQYF. The CDR3 region has the DNA TGCGCCAGCAGTGGGACTACTCGGGCGACACAGAACGCAGATACGCAGTATTTT.